One sample yielded the 19 T cell receptor beta chains listed below, sequenced in a study of T cell changes during pregnancy in multiple sclerosis. Data came from immunoSEQ multiplex PCR; TCRdb stores just in-frame clones and leaves some out. The sample gives fewer than 80,000 clones, nearly 95% of which show up once; roughly 0.14% is in the top ten. The sequencing here drew on CD4+ T cells from peripheral blood mononuclear cells, taken after pregnancy. These receptors all stem from a female donor with multiple sclerosis, enrolled in a pregnancy study.

The J gene is TRBJ1-6, the V gene TRBV30, with unresolved D. The germline gives CDR1 GTSNPN, CDR2 SVGIG (reference sequence). CDR3 length equals 15 residues. V dropped 6 bases and J dropped 9 bases, with 21 bases sitting between them. CDR3 residues: CACRPGDSGSSPLHF. As DNA, the CDR3 is TGTGCCTGCCGGCCCGGAGACTCTGGTAGTTCACCCCTCCACTTT.

This chain connects TRBV6-4 to TRBJ2-1, with 8 nucleotides matching TRBD2. The CDR3 extends over 15 amino acids. Germline CDR1 MRHNA, CDR2 SNTAGT. With 3 bases clipped from V and 8 bases from J, the junction kept 9 bases outside the gene matches. In DNA form, the CDR3 reads TGTGCCAGCAGTGAGAGCGGGAGCGGAGTATATGAGCAGTTCTTC. This encodes CASSESGSGVYEQFF.

The V call is TRBV7-3, the J call TRBJ2-1; 7 nucleotides agree with TRBD1. V lost 5 bases to trimming and J lost 9 bases; unmatched junction nucleotides: 7. Germline loops: CDR1 SGHTA, CDR2 FQGTGA. The CDR3 totals 13 residues. CDR3 protein: CASSRQGFGEQFF. The CDR3 region has the DNA TGTGCCAGCAGCCGACAGGGATTCGGTGAGCAGTTCTTC.

Written as DNA, the CDR3 is TGCGCCAGCAGACCGCTAGCGGGATACACCGGGGAGCTGTTTTTT. Its protein product is CASRPLAGYTGELFF. The chain couples TRBV5-1 to TRBJ2-2; 9 bases are a match to TRBD2. Germline trimming cut 5 bases from V and 3 bases from J; bases unmatched to any gene: 5. The V gene's germline CDR1 is SGHRS and CDR2 YFSETQ. This CDR3 is 15 amino acids long. Full variable domain (remainder filled in from reference TRBV5-1 and TRBJ2-2): KAGVTQTPRYLIKTRGQQVTLSCSPISGHRSVSWYQQTPGQGLQFLFEYFSETQRNKGNFPGRFSGRQFSNSRSEMNVSTLELGDSALYLCASRPLAGYTGELFFGEGSRLTVL.

J is TRBJ2-7 and V is TRBV27; TRBD1 aligns across 7 bases. The V and J ends lost 5 bases and 0 bases, in that order; junction bases with no gene match: 4. The CDR3 spans 14 residues. The germline gives CDR1 MNHEY, CDR2 SMNVEV (reference sequence). In nucleotides, the CDR3 is TGTGCCAGCAGTACCCGGGACAGCTCCTACGAGCAGTACTTC. It codes for CASSTRDSSYEQYF.

V is TRBV5-4 and J is TRBJ2-2, with a tentative D call TRBD2 (6 bases). Trimming removed 0 bases from V and 5 bases from J, with 11 bases in between. The CDR3 runs 15 residues. Germline-derived CDR1 and CDR2 are SGHNT and YYREEE (reference sequence). CDR3 in DNA: TGTGCCAGCAGCTTGGACGGGGGTGGGACCGGGGAGCTGTTTTTT. Translation: CASSLDGGGTGELFF.

The genes are TRBV14 and TRBJ2-7; the D gene is possibly TRBD2 (6 bases). V was shortened by 4 bases and J by 1 base, with 17 bases between the two germline ends. The germline V gene encodes CDR1 SGHDN and CDR2 FVKESK. The CDR3 consists of 16 residues. CDR3 nucleotide sequence: TGTGCCAGCAGCCTACCAACGGAGGACTATTCCTACGAGCAGTACTTC. Protein product: CASSLPTEDYSYEQYF.

V gene TRBV14 combines with J gene TRBJ1-2; 7 bases agree with TRBD1. The V gene's germline CDR1 is SGHDN and CDR2 FVKESK. Germline trimming cut 4 bases from V and 1 base from J; bases unmatched to any gene: 3. This CDR3 has 14 residues. This chain's CDR3 is CASSPGTVNYGYTF. The DNA for the CDR3 is TGTGCCAGCAGCCCCGGGACAGTTAACTATGGCTACACCTTC.

The V call is TRBV27, the J call TRBJ2-3; 9 bases map to TRBD2. CDR3 length equals 15 residues. Germline CDR1 reads MNHEY; CDR2 reads SMNVEV (reference sequence). Trimming at V came to 5 bases and at J to 1 base, leaving 4 bases not matched to a gene. The CDR3 nucleotides are TGTGCCAGCAGTCAAAAGCGGGGGGGCACAGATACGCAGTATTTT. Its translation is CASSQKRGGTDTQYF.

CDR3 in DNA: TGTGCCAGCAGCCCCCGGACAGGGAGCACTGAAGCTTTCTTT. It encodes CASSPRTGSTEAFF. The V call is TRBV16, the J call TRBJ1-1; 8 bases are shared with TRBD1. CDR3 length: 14 residues. Germline assignment: CDR1 KGHSY and CDR2 FQNENV. The trim removed 4 bases at V and 4 bases at J, leaving 5 bases unmatched.

The V call is TRBV5-4, the J call TRBJ2-3, with D maybe TRBD2 (5 bases). The CDR3 contains 15 residues. Germline CDR1 is SGHNT and CDR2 is YYREEE (reference sequence). The V end was cut by 1 base, the J end by 8 bases, with 17 bases between. CDR3 nucleotides: TGTGCCAGCAGCTTGTCGGGGATCAGTCTAGGTACGCAGTATTTT. This codes for CASSLSGISLGTQYF.

This rearrangement joins TRBV18 to TRBJ1-4, with D tentatively TRBD1 (6 bases). V was cut by 4 bases and J by 7 bases, with 10 bases left in between. Germline V gives CDR1 KGHSH, CDR2 LQKENI. The CDR3 covers 13 residues. This CDR3 is CASSQTGGEKLFF. The CDR3 nucleotides read TGTGCCAGCTCACAGACAGGAGGTGAAAAACTGTTTTTT.

This clone was found a few times. The chain employs TRBV18 and TRBJ1-1, with TRBD1 as a possible D gene (5 bases). Germline CDR1 is KGHSH and CDR2 is LQKENI. The V and J ends lost 3 bases and 0 bases respectively, with 17 bases between them. The CDR3 contains 17 residues. CDR3 DNA: TGTGCCAGCTCACCGTCGGGGACTCGAGGGGTGAACACTGAAGCTTTCTTT. It specifies CASSPSGTRGVNTEAFF.

This clone was found once. The chain is built from TRBV5-6 and TRBJ2-1; 8 positions match TRBD2. The CDR3 loop spans 16 amino acids. V shed 1 base, J shed 7 bases, and the junction held 10 bases outside the gene matches. Per the germline V gene, CDR1 is SGHDT and CDR2 is YYEEEE. CDR3 coding DNA: TGTGCCAGCAGCTTGATTCGACTAGCGATCATGAATGAGCAGTTCTTC. It translates to CASSLIRLAIMNEQFF.

This clone was counted once. The chain joins TRBV5-4 to TRBJ1-2; D is unclear. V lost 0 bases to trimming and J lost 1 base, with 4 bases between them. Germline-derived CDR1 and CDR2 are SGHNT and YYREEE (reference sequence). This CDR3 is 13 amino acids long. The CDR3 DNA follows: TGTGCCAGCAGCTTGGACAGTAACTATGGCTACACCTTC. Its translation is CASSLDSNYGYTF. The full variable domain, with the rest looked up from reference TRBV5-4 and TRBJ1-2, is ETGVTQSPTHLIKTRGQQVTLRCSSQSGHNTVSWYQQALGQGPQFIFQYYREEENGRGNFPPRFSGLQFPNYSSELNVNALELDDSALYLCASSLDSNYGYTFGSGTRLTVV.

This chain joins TRBV5-1 and TRBJ2-7; the match to TRBD1 covers 8 bases. Germline CDR1 and CDR2: SGHRS and YFSETQ. The CDR3 has 13 residues. The V segment lost 4 bases and the J segment 6 bases; nucleotides outside the gene matches: 6. CDR3 amino acids: CASSPDRVGEQYF. Here the CDR3 DNA reads TGCGCCAGCAGCCCGGACAGGGTCGGCGAGCAGTACTTC.

As regards this clone: The junction departs from the called germline gene at one end, perhaps through a read error. This chain joins TRBV10-3 and TRBJ2-1; a possible D gene is TRBD2 (6 bases). CDR3 length: 14 residues. Germline CDR1 reads ENHRY; CDR2 reads SYGVKD. As DNA, the CDR3 is TGTGCCGTCAGATTAGCGGAAACTTCCAATGAGCAGTTCTTC. This gives the protein CAVRLAETSNEQFF.

The V and J genes are TRBV9 and TRBJ2-7; TRBD2 matches 10 bases. Germline V gives CDR1 SGDLS, CDR2 YYNGEE. This CDR3 is built from 15 residues. Unmatched junction bases numbered 5, after V lost 0 bases and J lost 5 bases. CDR3 nucleotides: TGTGCCAGCAGCGTAGGAGCGGGAGGGGTCCACGAGCAGTACTTC. Protein sequence: CASSVGAGGVHEQYF.

This sequence joins TRBV11-2 and TRBJ1-1; D may be TRBD1 (5 bases). The length of the CDR3 is 14 residues. V dropped 2 bases and J dropped 5 bases, with 12 bases sitting between them. Germline CDR1 SGHAT, CDR2 FQNNGV. The DNA of the CDR3 is TGTGCCAGCAGCTTAAGGGCAGGGTGGACTGAAGCTTTCTTT. This translates into CASSLRAGWTEAFF. Combining the CDR3 with reference TRBV11-2 and TRBJ1-1 gives the whole variable domain EAGVAQSPRYKIIEKRQSVAFWCNPISGHATLYWYQQILGQGPKLLIQFQNNGVVDDSQLPKDRFSAERLKGVDSTLKIQPAKLEDSAVYLCASSLRAGWTEAFFGQGTRLTVV.